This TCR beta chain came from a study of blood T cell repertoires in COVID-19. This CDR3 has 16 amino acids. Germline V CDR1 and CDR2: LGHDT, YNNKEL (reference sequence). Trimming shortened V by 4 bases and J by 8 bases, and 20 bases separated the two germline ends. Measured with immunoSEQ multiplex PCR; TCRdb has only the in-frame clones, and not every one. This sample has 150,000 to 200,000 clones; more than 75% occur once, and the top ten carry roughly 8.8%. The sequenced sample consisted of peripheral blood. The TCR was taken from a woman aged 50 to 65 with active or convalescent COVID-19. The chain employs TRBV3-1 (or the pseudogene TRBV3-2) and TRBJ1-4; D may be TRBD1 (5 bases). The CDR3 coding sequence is TGTGCCAGCAGCCCAGATCGCGGGGCAGTTGGGGAAAAACTGTTTTTT. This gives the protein CASSPDRGAVGEKLFF.